A selection of T cell receptor beta chains follows, all from one sample in a study of CD8 T cells in Susac syndrome. Via MiXCR, TCRdb re-called the immunoSEQ multiplex PCR reads, giving one row per CDR3 protein. The sample lists approximately 210,000 distinct CDR3 sequences; 95% were seen once. The material sequenced was CD4+ T cells from PBMCs. These receptors came from a human donor with multiple sclerosis. The CDR3 runs from the conserved cysteine through the conserved F or W. Fields, in order: V gene, D gene, J gene, clone size, CDR3 protein, CDR3 DNA. A D gene is named only where the DNA matches it firmly. Clone size is given for some rows only: seen once, a few or many times, or a class if the clone is expanded.

TRBV2	-	TRBJ2-7	-	CASARETGYEQYF	TGTGCCAGTGCTCGGGAGACGGGCTACGAGCAGTACTTC
TRBV6-5	TRBD2	TRBJ2-3	-	CASSYVLAGGPDTQYF	TGTGCCAGCAGTTACGTCCTAGCGGGAGGGCCAGATACGCAGTATTTT
TRBV6-5	-	TRBJ2-7	-	CASSSVAPGEQYF	TGTGCCAGCAGCTCCGTTGCCCCCGGCGAGCAGTACTTC
TRBV30	-	TRBJ2-1	few	CAWGAAGDEQFF	TGTGCCTGGGGGGCGGCGGGCGATGAGCAGTTCTTC
TRBV9	-	TRBJ1-2	once	CASSGQGVGYTF	TGTGCCAGCAGCGGCCAAGGGGTAGGCTACACCTTC
TRBV30	TRBD2	TRBJ2-1	-	CASSLWPREKEQFF	TGTGCCTCCTCCCTCTGGCCGCGGGAGAAAGAGCAGTTCTTC
TRBV28	-	TRBJ1-5	-	CASSSPEPRQPQHF	TGTGCCAGCAGTTCACCAGAACCGAGGCAGCCCCAGCATTTT
TRBV4-2	-	TRBJ2-5	-	CASSQENSGRETQYF	TGTGCCAGCAGCCAAGAAAATTCTGGGCGGGAGACCCAGTACTTC
TRBV7-2	-	TRBJ1-2	-	CASSLDTNYGYTF	TGTGCCAGCAGCTTGGACACGAACTATGGCTACACCTTC
TRBV5-1	TRBD1	TRBJ2-5	-	CASSRGQGGLPETQYF	TGCGCCAGCAGCAGAGGACAGGGAGGCCTACCGGAGACCCAGTACTTC
TRBV3-1	-	TRBJ2-7	-	CASSPGQGGPYEQYF	TGTGCCAGCAGCCCCGGACAGGGAGGGCCCTACGAGCAGTACTTC
TRBV11-2	TRBD1	TRBJ2-7	few	CASSLGQGAFYEQYF	TGTGCCAGCAGCTTAGGACAGGGGGCGTTTTACGAGCAGTACTTC
TRBV20-1	TRBD2	TRBJ2-3	-	CSARGLAGAYF	TGCAGTGCTAGAGGTCTAGCGGGGGCGTATTTT
TRBV20-1	-	TRBJ2-7	once	CSAPTPYSYEQYF	TGCAGTGCTCCTACACCCTACTCCTACGAGCAGTACTTC
TRBV3-1	TRBD1	TRBJ2-7	-	CASSQDRASYEQYF	TGTGCCAGCAGCCAGGACAGGGCCTCCTACGAGCAGTACTTC
TRBV30	TRBD2	TRBJ2-5	-	CAWSRLGSGGSTQYF	TGTGCCTGGAGTAGGTTAGGAAGCGGGGGATCGACCCAGTACTTC
TRBV28	-	TRBJ2-5	-	CASSVGTMRGTQYF	TGTGCCAGCAGTGTAGGGACCATGAGAGGGACCCAGTACTTC
TRBV7-2	-	TRBJ2-7	-	CASSLQQGDEQYF	TGTGCCAGCAGCCTCCAACAAGGCGACGAGCAGTACTTC
TRBV20-1	-	TRBJ1-1	-	CSARGPEAFF	TGCAGTGCTAGAGGGCCTGAAGCTTTCTTT
TRBV7-6	-	TRBJ1-5	-	CASSLGARRGNQPQHF	TGTGCCAGCAGCTTAGGCGCCCGGAGGGGCAATCAGCCCCAGCATTTT
TRBV5-6	TRBD1	TRBJ2-7	-	CASFRDRSYEQYF	TGTGCCAGCTTCCGGGACAGATCCTACGAGCAGTACTTC
TRBV25-1	-	TRBJ1-1	-	CASSERALPRSTEAFF	TGTGCCAGCAGTGAACGGGCCCTACCTAGGAGCACTGAAGCTTTCTTT
TRBV20-1	-	TRBJ1-5	-	CSATDGNQPQHF	TGCAGTGCCACCGACGGTAATCAGCCCCAGCATTTT
TRBV15	-	TRBJ2-3	once	CATSRQARPLGDTQYF	TGTGCCACCAGCAGACAGGCCCGACCTTTAGGAGATACGCAGTATTTT
TRBV20-1	-	TRBJ2-7	-	CSAWNGTYYEQYF	TGCAGTGCTTGGAACGGGACTTACTACGAGCAGTACTTC
TRBV12-3/TRBV12-4	TRBD2	TRBJ2-5	-	CASSGLAGLQETQYF	TGTGCCAGCAGTGGACTAGCGGGGTTGCAAGAGACCCAGTACTTC
TRBV28	-	TRBJ2-1	-	CASSSLTIYNEQFF	TGTGCCAGCAGTTCCCTGACCATTTACAATGAGCAGTTCTTC
TRBV3-1	-	TRBJ1-1	-	CASSQEYGVTEAFF	TGTGCCAGCAGCCAAGAATACGGGGTCACTGAAGCTTTCTTT
TRBV29-1	TRBD1	TRBJ1-1	-	CSVPNQGALHTEAFF	TGCAGCGTTCCTAATCAGGGGGCGCTTCACACTGAAGCTTTCTTT
TRBV12-3/TRBV12-4	-	TRBJ1-1	-	CASTSTGNTEAFF	TGTGCCAGCACCTCGACAGGGAACACTGAAGCTTTCTTT
TRBV4-1	TRBD1	TRBJ2-7	-	CASSRTGAGDYEQYF	TGCGCCAGCAGCCGAACAGGGGCAGGGGACTACGAGCAGTACTTC
TRBV28	TRBD1	TRBJ2-5	-	CASSGAPRGQETQYF	TGTGCCAGCAGTGGTGCTCCAAGGGGACAGGAGACCCAGTACTTC
TRBV5-1	-	TRBJ2-7	-	CASSLGPAYEQYF	TGCGCCAGCAGCTTGGGGCCGGCCTACGAGCAGTACTTC
TRBV28	-	TRBJ1-1	-	CATKSGPNEAFF	TGTGCCACCAAATCCGGGCCTAATGAAGCTTTCTTT
TRBV20-1	-	TRBJ2-1	-	CSARALAFLDNEQFF	TGCAGTGCTAGAGCACTAGCATTTCTCGACAATGAGCAGTTCTTC
TRBV7-9	TRBD1	TRBJ2-5	-	CASSSEGQRETQYF	TGTGCCAGCAGCTCTGAGGGACAGCGGGAGACCCAGTACTTC
TRBV10-3	-	TRBJ2-3	once	CAISEVTDTQYF	TGTGCCATCAGTGAGGTTACAGATACGCAGTATTTT
TRBV19	-	TRBJ2-5	-	CASSLWTEETQYF	TGTGCCAGTAGTTTATGGACGGAAGAGACCCAGTACTTC
TRBV18	-	TRBJ1-2	-	CASSPLPGVADGYTF	TGTGCCAGCTCACCACTTCCAGGGGTAGCCGATGGCTACACCTTC
TRBV28	TRBD2	TRBJ2-1	-	CASSPASGVYNEQFF	TGTGCCAGCAGTCCGGCTAGCGGGGTCTACAATGAGCAGTTCTTC
TRBV12-3/TRBV12-4	-	TRBJ2-2	-	CASCGGGGNTGELFF	TGTGCCAGCTGCGGGGGCGGGGGAAACACCGGGGAGCTGTTTTTT
TRBV20-1	-	TRBJ1-1	-	CSAKGSLGITEAFF	TGCAGTGCTAAGGGGAGCCTCGGGATCACTGAAGCTTTCTTT
TRBV9	-	TRBJ1-2	-	CASSATTANYGYTF	TGTGCCAGCAGCGCCACCACGGCTAACTATGGCTACACCTTC
TRBV25-1	TRBD1	TRBJ2-3	-	CASSVGGADTQYF	TGTGCCAGCAGTGTAGGGGGCGCAGATACGCAGTATTTT
TRBV2	-	TRBJ1-3	-	CASSVTGPGNTIYF	TGTGCCAGCAGCGTGACAGGACCTGGAAACACCATATATTTT
TRBV3-1	TRBD1	TRBJ2-1	-	CASRNRDRAYNEQFF	TGTGCCAGCAGGAACCGGGACAGAGCCTACAATGAGCAGTTCTTC
TRBV5-8	TRBD1	TRBJ2-3	-	CASSLDRRADTQYF	TGTGCCAGCAGCCTGGACAGGAGAGCAGATACGCAGTATTTT
TRBV3-1	-	TRBJ1-5	-	CASSQGSPRTQPQHF	TGTGCCAGCAGCCAAGGTTCTCCCCGAACTCAGCCCCAGCATTTT